This TCR beta chain was identified in a study of blood T cell repertoires in COVID-19. Study summary: Acute-phase and convalescent COVID-19 samples originated in the United States, Italy and Spain.

J was trimmed by 9 bases and V by 5 bases; bases with no gene match: 16. Looked up from germline, CDR1 is SGHTA and CDR2 is FQGTGA. This CDR3 is built from 17 residues. Here immunoSEQ multiplex PCR was the method, and the copy in TCRdb shows in-frame clones only, minus some. The sample includes about 88,000 clones, over 80% of them seen just once. This TCR derives from a man older than 75 with acute or convalescent COVID-19. The rearrangement joins TRBV7-3 to TRBJ2-1, with TRBD2 matching 10 bases. The sequenced sample consisted of peripheral blood. For the CDR3, the DNA is TGTGCCAGCAGCCCATCGGGGCTAGCGGGAGTCGGTGGTGAGCAGTTCTTC. It specifies CASSPSGLAGVGGEQFF.